A selection of T cell receptor beta chains follows, all from one sample in a study of blood T cell repertoires in COVID-19. Only in-frame clones appear in the TCRdb table, and some are missing; sequencing was by immunoSEQ multiplex PCR. Here the sample spans fewer than 350,000 clones, 85% to 90% being singletons. Sequences were obtained from peripheral blood. The receptor source for this set is a woman younger than 45 with COVID-19, enrolled during active disease. The CDR3 runs from the conserved cysteine through the conserved F or W. The D gene is left open where the match is weak. Clone size is given for some rows only: seen once, a few or many times, or a class if the clone is expanded.

j_gene: TRBJ2-7
v_gene: TRBV6-5
abundance: -
d_gene: -
CDR3aa: CASRTDNSYEQYF
CDR3nt: TGTGCCAGTCGAACGGACAACTCCTACGAGCAGTACTTC

j_gene: TRBJ1-5
v_gene: TRBV6-2/TRBV6-3
abundance: -
d_gene: TRBD1
CDR3aa: CASSPGTGLSPQHF
CDR3nt: TGTGCCAGCAGTCCCGGGACAGGCCTTTCGCCCCAGCATTTT

j_gene: TRBJ1-1
v_gene: TRBV19
abundance: -
d_gene: -
CDR3aa: CASSTSTGNTEAFF
CDR3nt: TGTGCCAGTAGCACTTCGACTGGGAACACTGAAGCTTTCTTT

j_gene: TRBJ1-2
v_gene: TRBV4-2
abundance: few
d_gene: -
CDR3aa: CASSHDRSGFDGGYTF
CDR3nt: TGTGCCAGCAGCCACGATAGATCCGGGTTCGACGGTGGCTACACCTTC

j_gene: TRBJ2-7
v_gene: TRBV27
abundance: -
d_gene: -
CDR3aa: CASSLSWQGVVEQYF
CDR3nt: TGTGCCAGCAGTTTGAGTTGGCAGGGCGTAGTCGAGCAGTACTTC

j_gene: TRBJ1-2
v_gene: TRBV19
abundance: once
d_gene: -
CDR3aa: CASSIDNQGRSGYTF
CDR3nt: TGTGCCAGTAGTATAGATAATCAGGGGCGAAGTGGCTACACCTTC

j_gene: TRBJ1-2
v_gene: TRBV5-5
abundance: -
d_gene: TRBD1
CDR3aa: CASSLGQGEGYTF
CDR3nt: TGTGCCAGCAGCCTAGGACAGGGGGAGGGCTACACCTTC

j_gene: TRBJ1-5
v_gene: TRBV4-1
abundance: -
d_gene: -
CDR3aa: CASSQTGYSGNQPQHF
CDR3nt: TGCGCCAGCAGCCAAACAGGGTATTCGGGCAATCAGCCCCAGCATTTT

j_gene: TRBJ2-7
v_gene: TRBV5-1
abundance: -
d_gene: TRBD1
CDR3aa: CASGVGTGEILGSYEQYF
CDR3nt: TGCGCCAGCGGGGTTGGGACAGGGGAGATCTTGGGCTCCTACGAGCAGTACTTC

j_gene: TRBJ2-5
v_gene: TRBV6-2/TRBV6-3
abundance: -
d_gene: -
CDR3aa: CASSPALGFQETQYF
CDR3nt: TGTGCCAGCAGTCCAGCATTGGGCTTCCAAGAGACCCAGTACTTC

j_gene: TRBJ2-7
v_gene: TRBV4-1
abundance: -
d_gene: TRBD2
CDR3aa: CASRALAGAPYEQYF
CDR3nt: TGCGCCAGCAGAGCCCTAGCGGGGGCCCCCTACGAGCAGTACTTC

j_gene: TRBJ2-3
v_gene: TRBV6-5
abundance: once
d_gene: TRBD2
CDR3aa: CASWAGGPDTQYF
CDR3nt: TGTGCCAGCTGGGCGGGGGGGCCAGATACGCAGTATTTT

j_gene: TRBJ1-4
v_gene: TRBV18
abundance: once
d_gene: TRBD1
CDR3aa: CASSSPTGILANEKLFF
CDR3nt: TGTGCCAGCTCGTCACCGACAGGGATCCTAGCTAATGAAAAACTGTTTTTT

j_gene: TRBJ2-3
v_gene: TRBV12-3/TRBV12-4
abundance: -
d_gene: TRBD1
CDR3aa: CASSLGTADTQYF
CDR3nt: TGTGCCAGCAGTTTGGGGACAGCAGATACGCAGTATTTT

j_gene: TRBJ1-5
v_gene: TRBV27
abundance: -
d_gene: -
CDR3aa: CASSLLQGNQPQHF
CDR3nt: TGTGCCAGCAGCCTTCTCCAGGGGAATCAGCCCCAGCATTTT

j_gene: TRBJ2-1
v_gene: TRBV11-2
abundance: -
d_gene: -
CDR3aa: CASSLIRGLGQHNEQFF
CDR3nt: TGTGCCAGCAGCTTGATCCGGGGTCTGGGCCAACACAATGAGCAGTTCTTC

j_gene: TRBJ1-1
v_gene: TRBV25-1
abundance: -
d_gene: -
CDR3aa: CASSPWGRAEAFF
CDR3nt: TGTGCCAGCAGTCCCTGGGGCCGGGCTGAAGCTTTCTTT

j_gene: TRBJ2-5
v_gene: TRBV7-6
abundance: -
d_gene: TRBD2
CDR3aa: CASSLNGLAGGRKETQYF
CDR3nt: TGTGCCAGCAGCTTAAATGGACTAGCGGGGGGGCGTAAAGAGACCCAGTACTTC

j_gene: TRBJ2-5
v_gene: TRBV5-1
abundance: -
d_gene: -
CDR3aa: CASSARGHLETQYF
CDR3nt: TGCGCCAGCAGCGCAAGGGGCCACTTGGAGACCCAGTACTTC

j_gene: TRBJ2-2
v_gene: TRBV28
abundance: -
d_gene: -
CDR3aa: CASSFRWSGELFF
CDR3nt: TGTGCCAGCAGTTTTAGGTGGAGCGGGGAGCTGTTTTTT

j_gene: TRBJ1-5
v_gene: TRBV27
abundance: once
d_gene: TRBD1
CDR3aa: CASSSGTGGSNQPQHF
CDR3nt: TGTGCCAGCAGTTCCGGGACAGGGGGGAGCAATCAGCCCCAGCATTTT

j_gene: TRBJ2-5
v_gene: TRBV7-2
abundance: -
d_gene: -
CDR3aa: CASSLAVAPDRRYPETQYF
CDR3nt: TGTGCCAGCAGCTTAGCGGTAGCGCCCGATCGACGTTATCCGGAGACCCAGTACTTC

j_gene: TRBJ2-1
v_gene: TRBV27
abundance: -
d_gene: -
CDR3aa: CASSLTGGEYYNEQFF
CDR3nt: TGTGCCAGCAGTTTAACGGGTGGCGAATATTACAATGAGCAGTTCTTC

j_gene: TRBJ1-4
v_gene: TRBV6-5
abundance: -
d_gene: -
CDR3aa: CASSYRESSEKLFF
CDR3nt: TGTGCCAGCAGTTACAGGGAGAGTAGTGAAAAACTGTTTTTT

j_gene: TRBJ2-1
v_gene: TRBV15
abundance: -
d_gene: -
CDR3aa: CATSPAGRGPYNEQFF
CDR3nt: TGTGCCACCAGCCCCGCAGGGCGGGGCCCCTACAATGAGCAGTTCTTC

j_gene: TRBJ1-1
v_gene: TRBV2
abundance: -
d_gene: -
CDR3aa: CASSPGDRGSFF
CDR3nt: TGTGCCAGCAGTCCGGGAGACAGAGGGTCTTTCTTT

j_gene: TRBJ1-2
v_gene: TRBV18
abundance: few
d_gene: -
CDR3aa: CASSPGTGENYGYTF
CDR3nt: TGTGCCAGCTCACCCGGCACAGGAGAGAACTATGGCTACACCTTC

j_gene: TRBJ1-5
v_gene: TRBV4-1
abundance: -
d_gene: -
CDR3aa: CASSQEGGSNGPQHF
CDR3nt: TGCGCCAGCAGCCAAGAAGGAGGGAGTAACGGGCCCCAGCATTTT

j_gene: TRBJ2-3
v_gene: TRBV4-1
abundance: -
d_gene: TRBD1
CDR3aa: CASSLRTGYSTDTQYF
CDR3nt: TGCGCCAGCAGCCTCCGGACAGGGTACAGCACAGATACGCAGTATTTT

j_gene: TRBJ2-1
v_gene: TRBV7-8
abundance: -
d_gene: -
CDR3aa: CASSSGVLRNEQFF
CDR3nt: TGTGCCAGCAGCTCCGGAGTCCTCCGGAATGAGCAGTTCTTC

j_gene: TRBJ2-5
v_gene: TRBV13
abundance: -
d_gene: TRBD2
CDR3aa: CASSFRGGETQYF
CDR3nt: TGTGCCAGCAGCTTTCGGGGGGGAGAGACCCAGTACTTC

j_gene: TRBJ1-2
v_gene: TRBV9
abundance: -
d_gene: -
CDR3aa: CASSVVEGGYTF
CDR3nt: TGTGCCAGCAGCGTAGTTGAGGGTGGCTACACCTTC

j_gene: TRBJ1-2
v_gene: TRBV5-1
abundance: many
d_gene: TRBD1
CDR3aa: CASSDRGQGDGYTF
CDR3nt: TGCGCCAGCAGCGACAGGGGCCAGGGGGATGGCTACACCTTC

j_gene: TRBJ1-3
v_gene: TRBV7-9
abundance: -
d_gene: -
CDR3aa: CASSILGHGNTIYF
CDR3nt: TGTGCCAGCAGCATCCTGGGACACGGAAACACCATATATTTT

j_gene: TRBJ2-7
v_gene: TRBV5-1
abundance: -
d_gene: TRBD1
CDR3aa: CASSSGTGGDEQYF
CDR3nt: TGCGCCAGCAGCTCCGGGACAGGGGGTGACGAGCAGTACTTC

j_gene: TRBJ2-1
v_gene: TRBV5-1
abundance: -
d_gene: -
CDR3aa: CASSLVRQGGDNEQFF
CDR3nt: TGCGCCAGCAGCTTGGTCCGCCAGGGTGGTGACAATGAGCAGTTCTTC

j_gene: TRBJ1-2
v_gene: TRBV2
abundance: -
d_gene: -
CDR3aa: CASYGGGAWEQYGYTF
CDR3nt: TGTGCCAGCTACGGCGGGGGGGCGTGGGAGCAATATGGCTACACCTTC

j_gene: TRBJ2-2
v_gene: TRBV5-4
abundance: few
d_gene: -
CDR3aa: CASSLPGHKNTGELFF
CDR3nt: TGTGCCAGCAGCTTACCGGGACATAAGAACACCGGGGAGCTGTTTTTT

j_gene: TRBJ2-1
v_gene: TRBV9
abundance: -
d_gene: TRBD1
CDR3aa: CASSAQGALGNEQFF
CDR3nt: TGTGCCAGCAGCGCCCAGGGGGCATTGGGCAATGAGCAGTTCTTC

j_gene: TRBJ2-7
v_gene: TRBV19
abundance: once
d_gene: -
CDR3aa: CASSISPQYEQYF
CDR3nt: TGTGCCAGTAGTATTTCTCCTCAGTACGAGCAGTACTTC

j_gene: TRBJ1-4
v_gene: TRBV11-2
abundance: -
d_gene: -
CDR3aa: CASSLSNEKLFF
CDR3nt: TGTGCCAGCAGCCTGAGTAATGAAAAACTGTTTTTT

j_gene: TRBJ1-6
v_gene: TRBV27
abundance: -
d_gene: -
CDR3aa: CASSTGQTSNPLNSPLHF
CDR3nt: TGTGCCAGCAGCACCGGACAGACCTCTAATCCACTTAATTCACCCCTCCACTTT

j_gene: TRBJ1-5
v_gene: TRBV19
abundance: -
d_gene: TRBD1
CDR3aa: CASSVRDRGNQPQHF
CDR3nt: TGTGCCAGTAGTGTCCGGGACAGGGGCAATCAGCCCCAGCATTTT

j_gene: TRBJ1-1
v_gene: TRBV7-2
abundance: -
d_gene: -
CDR3aa: CASSLADRGPEAFF
CDR3nt: TGTGCCAGCAGCTTAGCCGACAGAGGCCCCGAAGCTTTCTTT

j_gene: TRBJ2-2
v_gene: TRBV11-2
abundance: -
d_gene: TRBD2
CDR3aa: CASSWTRGVLGELFF
CDR3nt: TGTGCCAGCAGCTGGACGCGGGGGGTCCTCGGGGAGCTGTTTTTT

j_gene: TRBJ2-1
v_gene: TRBV7-9
abundance: -
d_gene: -
CDR3aa: CASSLGDLNEQFF
CDR3nt: TGTGCCAGCAGCTTAGGCGATCTGAATGAGCAGTTCTTC

j_gene: TRBJ1-2
v_gene: TRBV6-5
abundance: few
d_gene: -
CDR3aa: CASSYSEGFGYTF
CDR3nt: TGTGCCAGCAGTTACTCTGAGGGTTTTGGCTACACCTTC

j_gene: TRBJ1-1
v_gene: TRBV18
abundance: -
d_gene: TRBD1
CDR3aa: CASSLTRDRAVTEAFF
CDR3nt: TGTGCCAGCTCACTCACACGCGACAGGGCGGTCACTGAAGCTTTCTTT